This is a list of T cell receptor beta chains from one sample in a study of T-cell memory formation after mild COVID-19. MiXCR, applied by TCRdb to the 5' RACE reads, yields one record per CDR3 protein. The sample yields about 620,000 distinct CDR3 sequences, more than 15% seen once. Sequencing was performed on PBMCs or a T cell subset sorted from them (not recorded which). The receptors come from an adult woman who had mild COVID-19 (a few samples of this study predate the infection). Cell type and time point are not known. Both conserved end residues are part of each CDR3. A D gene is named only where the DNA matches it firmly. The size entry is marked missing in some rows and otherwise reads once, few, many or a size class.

cdr3_aa: CASSIAVNTEAFF; cdr3_nt: TGTGCCAGTAGTATAGCAGTGAACACTGAAGCTTTCTTT; clone_size: NA; v_call: TRBV19; d_call: NA; cdr3_length: 13; j_call: TRBJ1-1
cdr3_aa: CASSGGGRAYEQYF; cdr3_nt: TGTGCCAGCTCTGGAGGGGGAAGGGCCTACGAGCAGTACTTC; clone_size: NA; v_call: TRBV27; d_call: NA; cdr3_length: 14; j_call: TRBJ2-7
cdr3_aa: CASSLLLGTDETQYF; cdr3_nt: TGTGCCAGCAGCCTACTTCTCGGGACAGACGAGACCCAGTACTTC; clone_size: few; v_call: TRBV7-9; d_call: TRBD1; cdr3_length: 15; j_call: TRBJ2-5
cdr3_aa: CSVEWGAVHNEQFF; cdr3_nt: TGCAGCGTTGAGTGGGGGGCGGTCCACAATGAGCAGTTCTTC; clone_size: NA; v_call: TRBV29-1; d_call: NA; cdr3_length: 14; j_call: TRBJ2-1
cdr3_aa: CASSLYSAGGYNEQFF; cdr3_nt: TGTGCCAGCAGCTTATATTCGGCGGGTGGTTACAATGAGCAGTTCTTC; clone_size: few; v_call: TRBV7-9; d_call: NA; cdr3_length: 16; j_call: TRBJ2-1
cdr3_aa: CASSLGLGGYEQYF; cdr3_nt: TGTGCCAGCAGTTTGGGACTCGGTGGGTACGAGCAGTACTTC; clone_size: many; v_call: TRBV27; d_call: NA; cdr3_length: 14; j_call: TRBJ2-7
cdr3_aa: CASSSTLVEQYF; cdr3_nt: TGTGCCAGCAGCTCGACACTGGTCGAGCAGTACTTC; clone_size: few; v_call: TRBV12-3/TRBV12-4; d_call: NA; cdr3_length: 12; j_call: TRBJ2-7
cdr3_aa: CASSSTAGLQGGTQYF; cdr3_nt: TGTGCCAGCAGCTCCACGGCGGGATTGCAGGGCGGGACCCAGTACTTC; clone_size: few; v_call: TRBV7-9; d_call: NA; cdr3_length: 16; j_call: TRBJ2-5
cdr3_aa: CASSLSQLETSRRRQILQETQYF; cdr3_nt: TGTGCCAGCAGCTTGTCCCAACTGGAAACGTCTCGACGACGACAGATACTTCAAGAGACCCAGTACTTC; clone_size: NA; v_call: TRBV5-5; d_call: NA; cdr3_length: 23; j_call: TRBJ2-5
cdr3_aa: CASSLRGENTEAFF; cdr3_nt: TGTGCCAGCAGTCTCAGGGGAGAGAACACTGAAGCTTTCTTT; clone_size: many; v_call: TRBV12-3/TRBV12-4; d_call: NA; cdr3_length: 14; j_call: TRBJ1-1
cdr3_aa: CASSLSITSNNKGNYNEQFF; cdr3_nt: TGTGCCAGCAGCTTGAGTATTACAAGCAATAACAAGGGAAACTACAATGAGCAGTTCTTC; clone_size: many; v_call: TRBV11-3; d_call: NA; cdr3_length: 20; j_call: TRBJ2-1
cdr3_aa: CASSTSGAYGYTF; cdr3_nt: TGTGCCAGCAGCACCTCAGGGGCCTATGGCTACACCTTC; clone_size: NA; v_call: TRBV27; d_call: NA; cdr3_length: 13; j_call: TRBJ1-2
cdr3_aa: CASSGNTDTEAFF; cdr3_nt: TGCGCCAGCAGTGGGAATACTGACACTGAAGCTTTCTTT; clone_size: few; v_call: TRBV10-2; d_call: NA; cdr3_length: 13; j_call: TRBJ1-1
cdr3_aa: CASSPAGTRETQYF; cdr3_nt: TGTGCCAGCAGCCCAGCAGGGACAAGAGAGACCCAGTACTTC; clone_size: few; v_call: TRBV7-9; d_call: NA; cdr3_length: 14; j_call: TRBJ2-5
cdr3_aa: CASSPTRVQETQYF; cdr3_nt: TGTGCCAGCAGCCCAACTAGAGTACAAGAGACCCAGTACTTC; clone_size: few; v_call: TRBV11-3; d_call: NA; cdr3_length: 14; j_call: TRBJ2-5
cdr3_aa: CASSLDSGYEQYF; cdr3_nt: TGTGCCAGCAGTCTCGACTCAGGGTACGAGCAGTACTTC; clone_size: NA; v_call: TRBV12-3/TRBV12-4; d_call: NA; cdr3_length: 13; j_call: TRBJ2-7
cdr3_aa: CASSLSGQGNKYF; cdr3_nt: TGTGCCAGCAGCTTATCGGGACAGGGGAACAAGTACTTC; clone_size: few; v_call: TRBV11-2; d_call: TRBD1; cdr3_length: 13; j_call: TRBJ2-7
cdr3_aa: CASSLGQGNTYEQYF; cdr3_nt: TGTGCCAGCAGCTTGGGACAGGGTAACACCTACGAGCAGTACTTC; clone_size: few; v_call: TRBV13; d_call: TRBD1; cdr3_length: 15; j_call: TRBJ2-7
cdr3_aa: CSVRTGGQPQHF; cdr3_nt: TGCAGCGTGAGGACGGGTGGTCAGCCCCAGCATTTT; clone_size: many; v_call: TRBV29-1; d_call: NA; cdr3_length: 12; j_call: TRBJ1-5
cdr3_aa: CASSSEPHYNEQFF; cdr3_nt: TGTGCCAGCAGCTCGGAACCACACTACAATGAGCAGTTCTTC; clone_size: NA; v_call: TRBV7-9; d_call: NA; cdr3_length: 14; j_call: TRBJ2-1
cdr3_aa: CASKGKGAIRHQPQHF; cdr3_nt: TGTGCCTCAAAGGGAAAGGGGGCCATAAGACATCAGCCCCAGCATTTT; clone_size: NA; v_call: TRBV6-5; d_call: TRBD1; cdr3_length: 16; j_call: TRBJ1-5
cdr3_aa: CASSRDSGAEAFF; cdr3_nt: TGTGCCAGCAGTAGGGACAGTGGCGCTGAAGCTTTCTTT; clone_size: NA; v_call: TRBV27; d_call: TRBD1; cdr3_length: 13; j_call: TRBJ1-1
cdr3_aa: CAISAATSTYEQYF; cdr3_nt: TGTGCCATCAGTGCAGCGACTTCAACCTACGAGCAGTACTTC; clone_size: many; v_call: TRBV10-3; d_call: NA; cdr3_length: 14; j_call: TRBJ2-7
cdr3_aa: CASSTTGFSGTQYF; cdr3_nt: TGTGCCAGCAGCACCACAGGGTTTAGTGGGACCCAGTACTTC; clone_size: NA; v_call: TRBV7-2; d_call: NA; cdr3_length: 14; j_call: TRBJ2-5